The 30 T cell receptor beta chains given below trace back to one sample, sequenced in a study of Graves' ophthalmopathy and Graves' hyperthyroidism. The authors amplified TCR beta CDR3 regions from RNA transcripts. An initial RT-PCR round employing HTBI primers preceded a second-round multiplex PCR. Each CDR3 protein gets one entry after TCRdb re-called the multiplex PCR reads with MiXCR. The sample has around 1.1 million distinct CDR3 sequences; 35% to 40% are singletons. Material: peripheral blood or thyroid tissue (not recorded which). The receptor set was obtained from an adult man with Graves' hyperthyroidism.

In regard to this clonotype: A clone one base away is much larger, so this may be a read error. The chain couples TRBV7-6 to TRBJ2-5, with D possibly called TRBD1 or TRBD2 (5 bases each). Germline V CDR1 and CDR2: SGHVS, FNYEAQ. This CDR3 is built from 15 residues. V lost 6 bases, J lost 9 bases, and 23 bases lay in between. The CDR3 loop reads CASSYSVGPLEAQYF. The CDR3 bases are TGTGCCAGCAGTTACTCGGTGGGGCCCTTGGAGGCCCAGTACTTC.

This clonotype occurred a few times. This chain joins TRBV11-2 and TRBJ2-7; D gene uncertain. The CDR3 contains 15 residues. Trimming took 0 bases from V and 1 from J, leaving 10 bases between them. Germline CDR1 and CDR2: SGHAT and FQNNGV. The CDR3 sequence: CASSLDPGLSYEQYF. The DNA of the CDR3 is TGTGCCAGCAGCTTAGATCCGGGCCTTTCCTACGAGCAGTACTTC.

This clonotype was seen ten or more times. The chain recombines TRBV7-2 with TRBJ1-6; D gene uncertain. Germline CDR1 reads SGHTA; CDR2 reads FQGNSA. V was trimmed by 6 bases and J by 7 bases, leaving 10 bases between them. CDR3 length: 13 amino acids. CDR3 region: CASREGGNSPLHF. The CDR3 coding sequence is TGTGCCAGCAGGGAGGGCGGGAATTCACCCCTCCACTTT.

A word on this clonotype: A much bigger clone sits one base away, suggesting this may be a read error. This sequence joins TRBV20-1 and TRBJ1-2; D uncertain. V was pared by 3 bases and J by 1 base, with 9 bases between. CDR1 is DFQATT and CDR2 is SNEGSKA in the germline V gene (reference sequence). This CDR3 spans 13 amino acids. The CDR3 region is CSASDEVNYGYTF. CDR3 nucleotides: TGCAGTGCTAGTGATGAGGTTAACTATGGCTACACCTTC.

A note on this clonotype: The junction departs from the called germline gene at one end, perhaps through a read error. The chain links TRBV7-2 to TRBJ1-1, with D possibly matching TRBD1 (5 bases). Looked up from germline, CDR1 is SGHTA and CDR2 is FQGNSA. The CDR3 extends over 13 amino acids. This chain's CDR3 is CASSLRQGSEALF. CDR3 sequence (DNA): TGTGCCAGCAGCTTACGCCAGGGTTCTGAAGCTCTCTTT.

CDR3 sequence: CASSDDSSGYTF. The CDR3 region has the DNA TGTGCCAGCAGTGACGACAGTTCTGGCTACACCTTC. V is TRBV6-5 and J is TRBJ1-2, with D perhaps TRBD1 (5 bases). V was pared by 5 bases and J by 7 bases, with 11 bases between. Germline CDR1 reads MNHEY; CDR2 reads SVGAGI. The CDR3 is 12 residues long.

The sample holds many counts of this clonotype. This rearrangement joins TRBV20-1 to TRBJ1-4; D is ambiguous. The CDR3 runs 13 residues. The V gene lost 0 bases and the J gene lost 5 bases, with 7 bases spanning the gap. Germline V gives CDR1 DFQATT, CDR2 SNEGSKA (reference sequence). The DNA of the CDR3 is TGCAGTGCTAGAGACTCTTCAAATGAAAAACTGTTTTTT. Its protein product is CSARDSSNEKLFF.

CDR3 sequence (DNA): TGTGCCAGCAGTTACACGGGGCAGGGGATCTACGAGCAGTACTTC. Its translation is CASSYTGQGIYEQYF. The chain employs TRBV28 and TRBJ2-7; maybe TRBD1 (6 bases). Germline lookup yields CDR1 MDHEN and CDR2 SYDVKM. This CDR3 region has 15 residues. V lost 4 bases and J 3 bases, leaving 16 bases between the germline ends.

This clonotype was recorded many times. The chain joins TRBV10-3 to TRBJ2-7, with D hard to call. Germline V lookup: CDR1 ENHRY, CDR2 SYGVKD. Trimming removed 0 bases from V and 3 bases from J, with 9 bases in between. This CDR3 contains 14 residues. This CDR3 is CAISESRQVYEQYF. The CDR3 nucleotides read TGTGCCATCAGTGAGTCGAGGCAGGTCTACGAGCAGTACTTC.

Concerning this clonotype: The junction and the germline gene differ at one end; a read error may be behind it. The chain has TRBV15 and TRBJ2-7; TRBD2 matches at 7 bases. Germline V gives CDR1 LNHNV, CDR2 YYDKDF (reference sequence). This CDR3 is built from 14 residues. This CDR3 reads CTTSRGTSAYEQYF. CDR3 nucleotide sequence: TGTACCACCAGCAGAGGAACTAGCGCGTACGAGCAGTACTTC.

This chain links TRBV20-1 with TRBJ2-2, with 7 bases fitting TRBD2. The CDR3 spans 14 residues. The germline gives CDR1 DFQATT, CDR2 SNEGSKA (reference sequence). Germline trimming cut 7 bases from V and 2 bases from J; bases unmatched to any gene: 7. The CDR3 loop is CSGHPGGNTGELFF. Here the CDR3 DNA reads TGCAGTGGCCATCCGGGGGGAAACACCGGGGAGCTGTTTTTT.

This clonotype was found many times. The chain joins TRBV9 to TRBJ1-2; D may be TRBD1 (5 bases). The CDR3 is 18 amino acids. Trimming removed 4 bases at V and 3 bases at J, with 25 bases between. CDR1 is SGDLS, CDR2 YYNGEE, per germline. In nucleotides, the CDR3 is TGTGCCAGCAGCTCCCGGACCGTCGGGGGACGCCTTTACTATGGCTACACCTTC. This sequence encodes CASSSRTVGGRLYYGYTF.

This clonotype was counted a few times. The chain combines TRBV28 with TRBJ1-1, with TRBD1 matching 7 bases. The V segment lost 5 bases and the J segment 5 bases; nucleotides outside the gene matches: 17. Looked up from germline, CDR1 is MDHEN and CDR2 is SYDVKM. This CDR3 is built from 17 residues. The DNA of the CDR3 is TGTGCCAGCAGTGGACAGCGGAACAGGGGCGGCGGGACTGAAGCTTTCTTT. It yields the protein CASSGQRNRGGGTEAFF.

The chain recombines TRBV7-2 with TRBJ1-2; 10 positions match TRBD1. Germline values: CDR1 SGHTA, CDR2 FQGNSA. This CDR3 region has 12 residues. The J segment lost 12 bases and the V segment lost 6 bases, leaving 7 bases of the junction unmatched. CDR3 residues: CASRGWTGGDTF. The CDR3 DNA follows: TGTGCCAGCAGAGGTTGGACAGGGGGGGACACCTTC. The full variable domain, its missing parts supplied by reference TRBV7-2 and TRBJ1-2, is GAGVSQSPSNKVTEKGKDVELRCDPISGHTALYWYRQSLGQGLEFLIYFQGNSAPDKSGLPSDRFSAERTGGSVSTLTIQRTQQEDSAVYLCASRGWTGGDTFGSGTRLTVV.

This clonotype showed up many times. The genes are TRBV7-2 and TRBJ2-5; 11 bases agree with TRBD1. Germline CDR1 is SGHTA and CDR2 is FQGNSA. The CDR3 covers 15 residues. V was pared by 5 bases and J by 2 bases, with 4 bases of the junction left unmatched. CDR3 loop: CASSRGQGAQETQYF. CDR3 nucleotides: TGTGCCAGCAGCCGTGGACAGGGGGCACAAGAGACCCAGTACTTC.

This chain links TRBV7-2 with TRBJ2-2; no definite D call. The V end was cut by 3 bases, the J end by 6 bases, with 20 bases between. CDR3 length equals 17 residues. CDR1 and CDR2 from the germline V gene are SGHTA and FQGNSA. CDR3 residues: CASSFLGSSSPAGELFF. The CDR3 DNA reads TGTGCCAGCAGCTTTTTGGGGTCATCCTCACCCGCCGGGGAGCTGTTTTTT. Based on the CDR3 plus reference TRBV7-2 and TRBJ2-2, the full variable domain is GAGVSQSPSNKVTEKGKDVELRCDPISGHTALYWYRQSLGQGLEFLIYFQGNSAPDKSGLPSDRFSAERTGGSVSTLTIQRTQQEDSAVYLCASSFLGSSSPAGELFFGEGSRLTVL.

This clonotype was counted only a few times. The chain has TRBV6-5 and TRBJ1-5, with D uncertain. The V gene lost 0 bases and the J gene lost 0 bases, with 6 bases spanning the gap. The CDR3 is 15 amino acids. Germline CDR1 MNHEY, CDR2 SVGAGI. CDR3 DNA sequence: TGTGCCAGCAGTTACTCGACATATAGCAATCAGCCCCAGCATTTT. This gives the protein CASSYSTYSNQPQHF.

CDR3 sequence reads: CASSQGEAGGDYEQYF. The CDR3 DNA reads TGTGCCAGCAGCCAAGGTGAAGCGGGAGGGGATTACGAGCAGTACTTC. V and J are TRBV4-2 and TRBJ2-7; TRBD2 aligns across 10 bases. The germline gives CDR1 LGHNA, CDR2 YNFKEQ. The CDR3 contains 16 residues. J lost 4 bases, V lost 1 base, and 7 bases had no gene match.

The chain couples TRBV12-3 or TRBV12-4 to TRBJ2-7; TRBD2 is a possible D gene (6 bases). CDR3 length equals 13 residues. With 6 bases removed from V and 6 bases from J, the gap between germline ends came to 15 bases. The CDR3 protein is CASRAGRRGEQYF. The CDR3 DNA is TGTGCCAGCAGAGCCGGGAGAAGGGGCGAGCAGTACTTC.

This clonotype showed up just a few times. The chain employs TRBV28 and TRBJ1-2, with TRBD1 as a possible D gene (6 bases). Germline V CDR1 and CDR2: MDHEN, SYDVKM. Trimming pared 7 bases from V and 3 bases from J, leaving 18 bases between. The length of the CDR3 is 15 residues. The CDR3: CASNSPSGVHYGYTF. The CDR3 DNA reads TGTGCCAGCAACTCCCCGTCAGGGGTCCACTATGGCTACACCTTC.

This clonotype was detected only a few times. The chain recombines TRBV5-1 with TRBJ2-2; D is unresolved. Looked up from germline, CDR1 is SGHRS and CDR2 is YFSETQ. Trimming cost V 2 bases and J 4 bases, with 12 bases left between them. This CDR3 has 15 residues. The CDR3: CASSFGRIGTGELFF. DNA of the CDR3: TGCGCCAGCAGCTTTGGTAGGATTGGCACCGGGGAGCTGTTTTTT.

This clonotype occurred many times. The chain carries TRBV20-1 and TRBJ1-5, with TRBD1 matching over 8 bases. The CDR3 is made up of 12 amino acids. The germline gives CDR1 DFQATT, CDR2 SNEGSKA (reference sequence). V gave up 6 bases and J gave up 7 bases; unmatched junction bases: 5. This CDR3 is CSARQGSQPQHF. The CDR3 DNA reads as TGCAGTGCCCGACAGGGGTCCCAGCCCCAGCATTTT.

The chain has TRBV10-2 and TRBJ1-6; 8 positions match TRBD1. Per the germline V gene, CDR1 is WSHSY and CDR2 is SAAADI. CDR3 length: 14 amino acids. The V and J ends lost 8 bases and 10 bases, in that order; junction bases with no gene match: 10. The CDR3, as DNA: TGCGCCAGCCGATCGACAGGGGTAAGCTCACCCCTCCACTTT. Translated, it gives CASRSTGVSSPLHF.

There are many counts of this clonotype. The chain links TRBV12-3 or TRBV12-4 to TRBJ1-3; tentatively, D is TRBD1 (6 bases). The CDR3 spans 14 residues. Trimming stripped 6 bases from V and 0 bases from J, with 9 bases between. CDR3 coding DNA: TGTGCCAGCAGGACAGGCACCTCTGGAAACACCATATATTTT. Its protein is CASRTGTSGNTIYF.

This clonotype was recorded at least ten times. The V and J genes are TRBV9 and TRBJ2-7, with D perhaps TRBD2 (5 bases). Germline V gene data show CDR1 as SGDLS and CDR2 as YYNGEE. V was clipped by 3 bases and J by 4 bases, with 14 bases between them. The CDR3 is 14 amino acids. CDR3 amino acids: CASSADLPPYEQYF. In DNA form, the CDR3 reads TGTGCCAGCAGCGCGGACTTACCCCCGTACGAGCAGTACTTC.

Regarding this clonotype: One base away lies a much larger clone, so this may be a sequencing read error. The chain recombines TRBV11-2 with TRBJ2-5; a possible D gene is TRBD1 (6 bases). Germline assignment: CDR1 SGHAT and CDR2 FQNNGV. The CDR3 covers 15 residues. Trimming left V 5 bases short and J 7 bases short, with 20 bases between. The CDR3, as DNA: TGTGCCAGCAGCCCCGGACAGTACTCGGAAGGGACCCAGTACTTC. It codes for CASSPGQYSEGTQYF.

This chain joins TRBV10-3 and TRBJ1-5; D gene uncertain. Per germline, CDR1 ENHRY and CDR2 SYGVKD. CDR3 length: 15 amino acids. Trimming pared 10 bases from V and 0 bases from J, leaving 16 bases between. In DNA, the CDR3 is TGTGCCACCACCACGTCTCATGATAGCAATCAGCCCCAGCATTTT. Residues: CATTTSHDSNQPQHF.

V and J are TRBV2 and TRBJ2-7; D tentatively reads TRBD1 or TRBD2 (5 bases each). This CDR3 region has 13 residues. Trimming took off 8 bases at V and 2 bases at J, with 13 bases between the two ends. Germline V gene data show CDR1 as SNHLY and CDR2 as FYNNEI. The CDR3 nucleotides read TGTGCCAGCCCTAGGACGGGACCCTACGAGCAGTACTTC. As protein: CASPRTGPYEQYF.

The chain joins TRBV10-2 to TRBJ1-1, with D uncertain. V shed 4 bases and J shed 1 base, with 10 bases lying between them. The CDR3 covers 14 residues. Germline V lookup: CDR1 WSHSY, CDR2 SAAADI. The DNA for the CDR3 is TGCGCCAGCAGTGCTGTAGCAGGGAACACTGAAGCTTTCTTT. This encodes CASSAVAGNTEAFF.

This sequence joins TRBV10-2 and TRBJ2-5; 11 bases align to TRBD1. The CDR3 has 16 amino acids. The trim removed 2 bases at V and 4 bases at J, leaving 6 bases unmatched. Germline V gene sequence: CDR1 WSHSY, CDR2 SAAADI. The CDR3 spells CASSEGDRGFRETQYF. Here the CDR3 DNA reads TGCGCCAGCAGTGAGGGGGACAGGGGGTTTAGAGAGACCCAGTACTTC.